These 8 T cell receptor beta chains were all obtained from the same sample, sequenced in a study of blood T cell repertoires in COVID-19. Repertoires were generated with immunoSEQ multiplex PCR, while TCRdb's copy carries only in-frame clones and drops some. The sample records 200,000 to 250,000 clones, approximately 80% being singletons. Sequenced material: peripheral blood. The receptors shown here come from a human donor in a cohort sampled during active COVID-19.

The chain uses TRBV19 and TRBJ1-4; tentatively, D is TRBD1 (5 bases). The CDR3 extends over 14 amino acids. Germline CDR1 LNHDA, CDR2 SQIVND (reference sequence). With 5 bases removed from V and 3 bases from J, the gap between germline ends came to 10 bases. The CDR3 DNA is TGTGCCAGTAGTTCGACAGACTCTAATGAAAAACTGTTTTTT. Amino acid sequence: CASSSTDSNEKLFF.

The chain links TRBV5-1 to TRBJ2-5; tentative D call: TRBD1 (6 bases). This CDR3 is 15 amino acids long. Germline assignment: CDR1 SGHRS and CDR2 YFSETQ. V lost 3 bases, J lost 1 base, and 13 bases lay in between. The CDR3 is CASSSAGTPQETQYF. The CDR3 coding sequence is TGCGCCAGCAGCTCTGCCGGGACACCCCAAGAGACCCAGTACTTC.

In this sample, this clone turned up a few times. V is TRBV5-1 and J is TRBJ2-2; a weak D match, TRBD2 (7 bases). CDR3 length equals 17 residues. The germline V gene has CDR1 SGHRS and CDR2 YFSETQ. V lost 4 bases to trimming and J lost 5 bases, with 21 bases between them. CDR3 DNA: TGCGCCAGCAGCCCTTCCCCCAAGGGGGGGAGGACCGGGGAGCTGTTTTTT. It codes for CASSPSPKGGRTGELFF.

This clone was detected ten times or more. The chain is built from TRBV5-6 and TRBJ2-7; a weak D match, TRBD2 (6 bases). The CDR3 runs 13 residues. Germline V gene sequence: CDR1 SGHDT, CDR2 YYEEEE. Trimming took off 4 bases at V and 4 bases at J, with 12 bases between the two ends. CDR3: CASSNTGRYEQYF. The CDR3 bases are TGTGCCAGCAGCAACACGGGGAGGTACGAGCAGTACTTC.

The chain has TRBV27 and TRBJ1-4; 8 bases match TRBD1. The CDR3 extends over 16 amino acids. Germline CDR1 is MNHEY and CDR2 is SMNVEV (reference sequence). After removal of 6 bases from V and 4 bases from J, the junction contained 10 bases not matched to a gene. CDR3 amino acids: CASRATGALGNEKLFF. In DNA form, the CDR3 reads TGTGCCAGCAGGGCGACAGGGGCATTGGGTAATGAAAAACTGTTTTTT.

The chain combines TRBV2 with TRBJ2-3, with 7 nucleotides matching TRBD1. This CDR3 contains 15 residues. From germline, CDR1 is SNHLY and CDR2 FYNNEI. The junction had 9 bases not matched to a gene; V was cut back by 4 bases and J by 5 bases. The DNA for the CDR3 is TGTGCCAGCAGTGTGGGGACAGTTCCCCGAGATACGCAGTATTTT. This sequence encodes CASSVGTVPRDTQYF. Drawing the rest from reference TRBV2 and TRBJ2-3, the complete variable domain is EPEVTQTPSHQVTQMGQEVILRCVPISNHLYFYWYRQILGQKVEFLVSFYNNEISEKSEIFDDQFSVERPDGSNFTLKIRSTKLEDSAMYFCASSVGTVPRDTQYFGPGTRLTVL.

The rearrangement joins TRBV24-1 to TRBJ1-5; perhaps TRBD1 as D (5 bases). Trimming removed 4 bases at V and 3 bases at J, with 12 bases between. This CDR3 is 15 amino acids long. Per the germline V gene, CDR1 is KGHDR and CDR2 is SFDVKD. The CDR3 region is CATSESKGFNQPQHF. In DNA, the CDR3 is TGTGCCACCAGTGAATCAAAGGGGTTCAATCAGCCCCAGCATTTT.

The genes are TRBV7-3 and TRBJ1-1, with TRBD1 as a possible D gene (6 bases). This CDR3 region has 13 residues. The V end lost 2 bases, the J end lost 8 bases, and 12 bases lay between the germline ends. The germline CDR1 and CDR2 sequences are SGHTA and FQGTGA. The CDR3 sequence: CASSLQGLEEAFF. CDR3 bases: TGTGCCAGCAGCTTACAGGGGCTGGAGGAAGCTTTCTTT.